This TCR beta chain was recovered during a study of cytomegalovirus exposure and HLA in healthy donors. Study as a whole: Early released data had 80 million or so unique TCRs, all coming from HLA-typed donors.

Study-wide findings and caveats: In a later analysis, TCR beta V- and J-gene trimming was associated with a missense DCLRE1C variant. Earlier findings revealed that most TCR beta V segments proved productive either about 87% or about 30% of the time.

The primer mix had 60 Vbeta and 13 Jbeta primers. The data were produced by immunoSEQ multiplex PCR, yet TCRdb's version contains in-frame clones alone and is incomplete. The data show 130,000 or so clones, around 73% seen once. Germline lookup yields CDR1 LNHDA and CDR2 SQIVND (reference sequence). The CDR3 sequence is 15 residues long. V was clipped by 5 bases and J by 3 bases, with 14 bases between them. Donors in the study were healthy people who gave bone marrow. Of note for this clone: Its antigen is still unknown.

This chain connects TRBV19 to TRBJ1-5; weak D call: TRBD1 (5 bases). This sequence originates from a female donor in good health and CMV-seronegative. The material sequenced was PBMCs. The CDR3 spells CASSSQGTYNQPQHF. The DNA for the CDR3 is TGTGCCAGTAGTTCCCAGGGAACCTACAATCAGCCCCAGCATTTT.